These 9 T cell receptor beta chains originate from one sample sequenced in a study of PD-1 blockade in mismatch repair-deficient tumors. Here immunoSEQ multiplex PCR was the method, and the copy in TCRdb shows in-frame clones only, minus some. In the table there are approximately 100,000 clones, 70% to 85% of which are singletons. The material sequenced was peripheral blood, taken 30 to 36 weeks after starting pembrolizumab. Receptors originate from an adult with mismatch repair-deficient cancer.

This chain joins TRBV30 and TRBJ2-3, with D tentatively TRBD1 or TRBD2 (5 bases each). Germline V gives CDR1 GTSNPN, CDR2 SVGIG (reference sequence). V was trimmed by 2 bases and J by 2 bases, leaving 8 bases between them. The CDR3 length is 13 residues. DNA of the CDR3: TGTGCCTGGAGTAGTGGGACCACAGATACGCAGTATTTT. It specifies CAWSSGTTDTQYF.

The chain links TRBV5-4 to TRBJ2-3, with TRBD2 as a possible D gene (6 bases). The CDR3 totals 17 residues. V gave up 5 bases and J gave up 1 base, with 20 bases separating them. Per germline, CDR1 SGHNT and CDR2 YYREEE (reference sequence). CDR3 sequence reads: CASRAGAGSGRTDTQYF. For the CDR3, the DNA is TGTGCCAGCAGGGCGGGCGCGGGAAGCGGACGCACAGATACGCAGTATTTT.

This clone was observed once. This chain links TRBV27 with TRBJ2-3; 7 nucleotides line up with TRBD2. Germline V lookup: CDR1 MNHEY, CDR2 SMNVEV (reference sequence). V trimming: 2 bases; J trimming: 6 bases; junction bases outside the gene matches: 8. The CDR3 consists of 15 residues. The CDR3 reads CASSLLAVERDTQYF. For the CDR3, the DNA is TGTGCCAGCAGTTTACTAGCGGTGGAAAGGGATACGCAGTATTTT.

A note on this clone: An end of the junction differs from the germline gene, which may be a read error. The chain links TRBV20-1 to TRBJ2-7; 7 bases are shared with TRBD1. Germline CDR1 DFQATT, CDR2 SNEGSKA (reference sequence). The CDR3 runs 11 residues. The CDR3 sequence: CSARPNGTDKF. The DNA for the CDR3 is TGCAGTGCTAGACCTAATGGGACAGACAAATTC.

In DNA form, the CDR3 reads TGTGCCAGCAAAGATGGGGGAGCAACTAATGAAAAACTGTTTTTT. Protein: CASKDGGATNEKLFF. The chain has TRBV2 and TRBJ1-4; possible D gene TRBD1, 5 bases. Looked up from germline, CDR1 is SNHLY and CDR2 is FYNNEI. The CDR3 length is 15 residues. V shed 7 bases and J shed 0 bases, with 12 bases lying between them. The full variable domain, with the rest looked up from reference TRBV2 and TRBJ1-4, is EPEVTQTPSHQVTQMGQEVILRCVPISNHLYFYWYRQILGQKVEFLVSFYNNEISEKSEIFDDQFSVERPDGSNFTLKIRSTKLEDSAMYFCASKDGGATNEKLFFGSGTQLSVL.

V usage is TRBV5-6 and J usage is TRBJ2-7, with TRBD2 matching 9 bases. There are 15 residues in the CDR3. Unmatched junction bases numbered 8, after V lost 5 bases and J lost 2 bases. The germline V gene has CDR1 SGHDT and CDR2 YYEEEE. The CDR3 bases are TGTGCCAGCAGATTAGCGGGAGAAGCGGCCTACGAGCAGTACTTC. Protein: CASRLAGEAAYEQYF. Together with reference TRBV5-6 and TRBJ2-7, the CDR3 gives the full variable domain: DAGVTQSPTHLIKTRGQQVTLRCSPKSGHDTVSWYQQALGQGPQFIFQYYEEEERQRGNFPDRFSGHQFPNYSSELNVNALLLGDSALYLCASRLAGEAAYEQYFGPGTRLTVT.

The rearrangement joins TRBV19 to TRBJ1-1; weak D call: TRBD1 (5 bases). Looked up from germline, CDR1 is LNHDA and CDR2 is SQIVND (reference sequence). This CDR3 is built from 14 residues. The V gene lost 5 bases and the J gene lost 5 bases, with 15 bases spanning the gap. CDR3 DNA: TGTGCCAGTAGTGGGGAGGGACTCAGGACTGAAGCTTTCTTT. It specifies CASSGEGLRTEAFF.

V usage is TRBV7-3 and J usage is TRBJ2-1; 8 bases align to TRBD2. The ends lost 5 bases at V and 9 bases at J; junction bases unmatched: 9. The CDR3 is 14 amino acids. The germline V gene encodes CDR1 SGHTA and CDR2 FQGTGA. The CDR3 reads CASSDTGGVAEQFF. CDR3 sequence (DNA): TGTGCCAGCAGCGATACGGGAGGGGTCGCTGAGCAGTTCTTC.

This clone is a singleton in its sample. J is TRBJ2-1 and V is TRBV7-6, with D possibly being TRBD1 (6 bases). CDR1 and CDR2 from the germline V gene are SGHVS and FNYEAQ. This CDR3 has 16 residues. V gave up 5 bases and J gave up 5 bases, with 19 bases separating them. The CDR3 DNA reads as TGTGCCAGCAGCGTGAGGGGGTCTTGGCTAAACAATGAGCAGTTCTTC. Translating it yields CASSVRGSWLNNEQFF.